The present T cell receptor beta chain was sequenced within a study of cytomegalovirus exposure and HLA in healthy donors. Overall study findings and caveats: Across donors, most TCRs were seen rarely, yet some public ones were widespread. Altogether, some 170 TCR beta chains were recorded as cytomegalovirus-associated. Under in vitro conditions, three CMV-associated chains were confirmed as specific for CMV antigens. Diagnosis of cytomegalovirus status made by the classifier reportedly showed high specificity and sensitivity.

TCRdb's table, derived via immunoSEQ multiplex PCR, lists solely in-frame clones and lacks some. The table records approximately 100,000 clones, 87% of them present only once. Per the germline V gene, CDR1 is SGHNT and CDR2 is YYREEE (reference sequence). The CDR3 loop spans 13 amino acids. The V end lost 7 bases, the J end lost 2 bases, and 13 bases lay between the germline ends. Points on this clone: As yet, its antigen is unknown.

Sequenced input: PBMCs. This receptor was obtained from a woman in her thirties in good health and CMV-seronegative. This chain connects TRBV5-4 to TRBJ2-7; D gene uncertain. CDR3 DNA sequence: TGTGCCAGCGGATCAGGTCTGGCCTACGAGCAGTACTTC. Translating gives CASGSGLAYEQYF.